The next 21 T cell receptor beta chains were all read from a single sample in a study of blood T cell repertoires in COVID-19. Sequencing used immunoSEQ multiplex PCR; TCRdb keeps in-frame clones, though not all of them. The sample records around 140,000 clones, around four fifths being singletons. The sample taken for sequencing was PBMCs or T cells enriched from blood (not recorded which). The receptors here all came from a man aged 35 to 55 with acute COVID-19.

This rearrangement joins TRBV7-9 to TRBJ1-4; D is possibly TRBD1 (6 bases). The germline gives CDR1 SEHNR, CDR2 FQNEAQ (reference sequence). V lost 4 bases, J lost 7 bases, and 16 bases lay in between. The CDR3 covers 15 residues. CDR3 region: CASSWEPLDSEKLFF. The DNA for the CDR3 is TGTGCCAGCAGCTGGGAACCCCTGGACAGTGAAAAACTGTTTTTT.

The CDR3 is CASSYQGAVYEQYF. The CDR3 nucleotides are TGTGCCAGCAGTTATCAGGGGGCGGTATACGAGCAGTACTTC. This chain uses TRBV6-5 with TRBJ2-7; 8 positions agree with TRBD1. The CDR3 extends over 14 amino acids. The V gene's germline CDR1 is MNHEY and CDR2 SVGAGI. Trimming took 3 bases from V and 4 from J; bases not matched to a gene: 5.

This chain uses TRBV19 with TRBJ1-3; the D gene is possibly TRBD1 (5 bases). CDR1 is LNHDA and CDR2 is SQIVND in the germline V gene (reference sequence). Trimming removed 8 bases at V and 0 bases at J, with 20 bases between. The CDR3 is 17 amino acids. DNA for the CDR3: TGTGCCAGTGAGGAACAGGAGGGTAGGCCCTCTGGAAACACCATATATTTT. Translation gives CASEEQEGRPSGNTIYF.

The rearrangement joins TRBV4-2 to TRBJ2-3; 7 nucleotides align to TRBD1. The CDR3 consists of 14 residues. Germline loops: CDR1 LGHNA, CDR2 YNFKEQ. With V trimmed by 3 bases and J by 3 bases, 3 bases remained unmatched. The DNA of the CDR3 is TGTGCCAGCAGCCAGACAGGGCCGACAGATACGCAGTATTTT. Translated: CASSQTGPTDTQYF.

J is TRBJ1-1 and V is TRBV7-9, with unresolved D. Trimming took off 6 bases at V and 2 bases at J, with 13 bases between the two ends. CDR3 length equals 14 residues. Germline V gene data show CDR1 as SEHNR and CDR2 as FQNEAQ (reference sequence). This chain's CDR3 is CASSQTQINTEAFF. The CDR3 nucleotides are TGTGCCAGCAGTCAGACTCAGATAAACACTGAAGCTTTCTTT.

The genes are TRBV7-2 and TRBJ2-7; D perhaps matches TRBD1 (6 bases). Germline V gives CDR1 SGHTA, CDR2 FQGNSA. CDR3 length equals 14 residues. The V gene lost 5 bases and the J gene lost 2 bases, with 13 bases spanning the gap. Here the CDR3 DNA reads TGTGCCAGCAGCACCGGGACACGAACCTACGAGCAGTACTTC. Protein: CASSTGTRTYEQYF. Supplemented by reference TRBV7-2 and TRBJ2-7, the full variable domain reads GAGVSQSPSNKVTEKGKDVELRCDPISGHTALYWYRQSLGQGLEFLIYFQGNSAPDKSGLPSDRFSAERTGGSVSTLTIQRTQQEDSAVYLCASSTGTRTYEQYFGPGTRLTVT.

The J gene is TRBJ2-7, the V gene TRBV19; 8 bases are a match to TRBD2. Germline V lookup: CDR1 LNHDA, CDR2 SQIVND (reference sequence). This CDR3 comprises 16 residues. Unmatched junction bases numbered 9, after V lost 3 bases and J lost 2 bases. The CDR3 DNA follows: TGTGCCAGTAGTATCGGGAATAGCGGGAAAGCCTACGAGCAGTACTTC. Encoded protein: CASSIGNSGKAYEQYF.

The chain employs TRBV11-2 and TRBJ2-5; 9 nucleotides agree with TRBD2. Germline V gene sequence: CDR1 SGHAT, CDR2 FQNNGV. CDR3 length: 16 residues. The trim removed 3 bases at V and 0 bases at J, leaving 5 bases unmatched. Written as DNA, the CDR3 is TGTGCCAGCAGCTTTTCTCCTAGCGGGAACCAAGAGACCCAGTACTTC. Translated: CASSFSPSGNQETQYF.

J is TRBJ2-3 and V is TRBV18, with 8 positions matching TRBD2. The germline gives CDR1 KGHSH, CDR2 LQKENI. With 6 bases clipped from V and 5 bases from J, the junction kept 10 bases outside the gene matches. CDR3 length: 15 residues. Written as DNA, the CDR3 is TGTGCCAGCTCTTGGGGTAGCGGGGCCGGAGATACGCAGTATTTT. Its protein product is CASSWGSGAGDTQYF.

The CDR3 DNA sequence: TGTGCCAGCAGCCACCCCCCCACCTACGAGCAGTACTTC. It is translated as CASSHPPTYEQYF. This chain connects TRBV3-1 (or the pseudogene TRBV3-2) to TRBJ2-7; no clear D. Trimming pared 3 bases from V and 2 bases from J, leaving 8 bases between. This CDR3 region has 13 residues. Germline V gene lookup returns CDR1 LGHDT and CDR2 YNNKEL (reference sequence).

The V and J genes are TRBV5-8 and TRBJ1-5, with 8 positions matching TRBD1. The V gene's germline CDR1 is SGHTS and CDR2 YDEGEE. After removal of 4 bases from V and 2 bases from J, the junction contained 5 bases not matched to a gene. The CDR3 contains 15 residues. The CDR3 sequence: CASSLGTGRNQPQHF. The CDR3 DNA sequence: TGTGCCAGCAGCCTTGGGACAGGTCGCAATCAGCCCCAGCATTTT.

V gene TRBV7-9 combines with J gene TRBJ2-2; D ambiguous. V dropped 0 bases and J dropped 3 bases, with 11 bases sitting between them. Germline-derived CDR1 and CDR2 are SEHNR and FQNEAQ (reference sequence). This CDR3 has 16 residues. CDR3 in amino acids: CASSLAVGHYTGELFF. CDR3 nucleotide sequence: TGTGCCAGCAGCTTAGCAGTGGGCCATTACACCGGGGAGCTGTTTTTT.

This chain links TRBV5-5 with TRBJ2-5; D gene uncertain. V lost 1 base and J 0 bases, leaving 7 bases between the germline ends. Germline V gene lookup returns CDR1 SGHKS and CDR2 YYEKEE (reference sequence). The CDR3 is made up of 14 amino acids. CDR3 region: CASSLTVYQETQYF. The CDR3 coding sequence is TGTGCCAGCAGCTTGACAGTGTACCAAGAGACCCAGTACTTC.

In this sample, this clone turned up a few times. The CDR3 loop reads CASSGGQVNSPLHF. As DNA, the CDR3 is TGCGCCAGCAGCGGGGGACAAGTGAACTCACCCCTCCACTTT. The chain couples TRBV5-1 to TRBJ1-6; tentative D call: TRBD1 (6 bases). V lost 4 bases, J lost 10 bases, and 15 bases lay in between. The germline V gene encodes CDR1 SGHRS and CDR2 YFSETQ. The CDR3 covers 14 residues.

The chain carries TRBV6-5 and TRBJ1-1; 7 positions match TRBD1. Per germline, CDR1 MNHEY and CDR2 SVGAGI. The V gene end was trimmed by 3 bases and the J gene end by 1 base; junction bases not matched to a gene: 5. The CDR3 runs 15 residues. The CDR3 DNA reads TGTGCCAGCAGTTATGGTCCAGGGGGGAACACTGAAGCTTTCTTT. As protein: CASSYGPGGNTEAFF.

This chain uses TRBV19 with TRBJ2-3; D remains unclear. This CDR3 is 13 amino acids long. V lost 7 bases and J lost 0, with 8 bases in between. In germline, CDR1 is LNHDA, CDR2 SQIVND (reference sequence). CDR3 nucleotides: TGTGCCAGTACTAGTCACAGCACAGATACGCAGTATTTT. Translating it yields CASTSHSTDTQYF.

The chain is built from TRBV3-1 (or the pseudogene TRBV3-2) and TRBJ2-7; the match to TRBD1 covers 7 bases. The CDR3 runs to 14 residues. The J segment lost 1 base and the V segment lost 2 bases, leaving 2 bases of the junction unmatched. Per the germline V gene, CDR1 is LGHDT and CDR2 is YNNKEL (reference sequence). CDR3 residues: CASSQPGQSYEQYF. The CDR3 nucleotides are TGTGCCAGCAGCCAACCGGGACAGTCCTACGAGCAGTACTTC.

The chain employs TRBV11-2 and TRBJ1-2; no clear D. Germline CDR1 and CDR2: SGHAT and FQNNGV. Between the trimmed V and J ends, which lost 3 bases and 6 bases, there was a span of 17 bases. This CDR3 has 15 residues. CDR3 loop: CASSFNLRGSDGYTF. CDR3 bases: TGTGCCAGCAGCTTTAACCTCCGGGGATCCGATGGCTACACCTTC.

This sequence joins TRBV7-3 and TRBJ1-5; TRBD1 matches at 9 bases. With V trimmed by 5 bases and J by 6 bases, 8 bases remained unmatched. This CDR3 is 15 amino acids long. The germline gives CDR1 SGHTA, CDR2 FQGTGA. CDR3 sequence (DNA): TGTGCCAGCAGCCAAGGGGGACAGGGTTGTCAGCCCCAGCATTTT. Its protein product is CASSQGGQGCQPQHF. Supplemented by reference TRBV7-3 and TRBJ1-5, the full variable domain reads GAGVSQTPSNKVTEKGKYVELRCDPISGHTALYWYRQSLGQGPEFLIYFQGTGAADDSGLPNDRFFAVRPEGSVSTLKIQRTERGDSAVYLCASSQGGQGCQPQHFGDGTRLSIL.

The genes are TRBV6-5 and TRBJ1-2; 10 bases agree with TRBD1. V lost 6 bases and J lost 7; bases outside the gene matches: 8. CDR1 and CDR2 from the germline V gene are MNHEY and SVGAGI. CDR3 length: 14 residues. The CDR3 loop is CASSRDRGDGGYTF. DNA of the CDR3: TGTGCCAGCAGCAGGGACAGGGGAGACGGTGGCTACACCTTC.

The CDR3 protein is CASSIGGYSNQPQHF. CDR3 in DNA: TGTGCCAGCAGTATCGGAGGTTATAGCAATCAGCCCCAGCATTTT. The rearrangement uses TRBV6-5 and TRBJ1-5; D is unresolved. With 5 bases removed from V and 0 bases from J, the gap between germline ends came to 11 bases. The germline gives CDR1 MNHEY, CDR2 SVGAGI. There are 15 residues in the CDR3.